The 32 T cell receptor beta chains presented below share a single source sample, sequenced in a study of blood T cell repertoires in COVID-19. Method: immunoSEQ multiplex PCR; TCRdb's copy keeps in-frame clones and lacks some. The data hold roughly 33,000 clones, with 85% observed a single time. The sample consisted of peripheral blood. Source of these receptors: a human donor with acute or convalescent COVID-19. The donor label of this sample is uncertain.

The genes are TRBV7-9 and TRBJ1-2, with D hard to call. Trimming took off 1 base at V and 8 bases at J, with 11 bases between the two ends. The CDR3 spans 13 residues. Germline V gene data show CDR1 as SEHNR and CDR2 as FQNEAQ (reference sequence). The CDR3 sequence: CASSLGSSGGYTF. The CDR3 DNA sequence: TGTGCCAGCAGCTTAGGCTCGTCGGGAGGCTACACCTTC. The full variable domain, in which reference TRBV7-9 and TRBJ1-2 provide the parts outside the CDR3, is DTGVSQNPRHKITKRGQNVTFRCDPISEHNRLYWYRQTLGQGPEFLTYFQNEAQLEKSRLLSDRFSAERPKGSFSTLEIQRTEQGDSAMYLCASSLGSSGGYTFGSGTRLTVV.

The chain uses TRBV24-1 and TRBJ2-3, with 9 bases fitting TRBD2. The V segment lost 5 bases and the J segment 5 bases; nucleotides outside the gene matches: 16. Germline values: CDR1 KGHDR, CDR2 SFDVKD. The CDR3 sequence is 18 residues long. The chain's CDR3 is CATSGASGVSTPLDTQYF. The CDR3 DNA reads TGTGCCACCAGTGGGGCTAGCGGGGTTTCTACCCCTCTAGATACGCAGTATTTT.

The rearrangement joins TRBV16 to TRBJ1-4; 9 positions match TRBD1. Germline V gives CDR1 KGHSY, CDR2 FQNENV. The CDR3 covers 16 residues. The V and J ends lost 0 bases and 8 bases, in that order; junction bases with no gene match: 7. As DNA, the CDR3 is TGTGCCAGCAGCCAATCGCGTTCAGGGACAGGGGAAAAACTGTTTTTT. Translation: CASSQSRSGTGEKLFF.

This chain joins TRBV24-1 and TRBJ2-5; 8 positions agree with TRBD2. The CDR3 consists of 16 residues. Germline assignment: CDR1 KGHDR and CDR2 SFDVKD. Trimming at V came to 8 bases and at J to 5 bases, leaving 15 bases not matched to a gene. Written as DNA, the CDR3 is TGTGCCACCACCGGGGGGGAGGCAGGGGCCAGGGAGACCCAGTACTTC. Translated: CATTGGEAGARETQYF.

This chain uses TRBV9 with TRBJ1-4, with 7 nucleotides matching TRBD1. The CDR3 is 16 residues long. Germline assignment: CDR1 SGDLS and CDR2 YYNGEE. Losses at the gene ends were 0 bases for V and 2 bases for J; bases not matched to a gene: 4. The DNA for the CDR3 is TGTGCCAGCAGCGTAGGCCCGGGACAGACTAATGAAAAACTGTTTTTT. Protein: CASSVGPGQTNEKLFF.

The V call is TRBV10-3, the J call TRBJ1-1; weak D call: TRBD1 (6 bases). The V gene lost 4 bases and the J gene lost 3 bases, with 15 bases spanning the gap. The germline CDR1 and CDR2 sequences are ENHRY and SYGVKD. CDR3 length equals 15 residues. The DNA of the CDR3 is TGTGCCATCAGTGCCGGACAGATTTCGGACACTGAAGCTTTCTTT. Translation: CAISAGQISDTEAFF.

CDR3 amino acids: CASSRVAGDEQYF. CDR3 nucleotide sequence: TGTGCCAGCTCACGGGTAGCGGGAGACGAGCAGTACTTC. V usage is TRBV18 and J usage is TRBJ2-7; 9 bases map to TRBD2. V shed 4 bases and J 5 bases; nucleotides not matched to a gene: 3. The CDR3 covers 13 residues. Germline V gene lookup returns CDR1 KGHSH and CDR2 LQKENI.

The CDR3 region is CSVAQGAKRNTIYF. The CDR3 DNA reads as TGCAGCGTGGCTCAGGGGGCAAAGCGCAACACCATATATTTT. The rearrangement joins TRBV29-1 to TRBJ1-3, with TRBD1 identical over 8 bases. This CDR3 comprises 14 residues. The V gene's germline CDR1 is SQVTM and CDR2 ANQGSEA. V trimming: 6 bases; J trimming: 7 bases; junction bases outside the gene matches: 11. The whole variable domain, remainder taken from reference TRBV29-1 and TRBJ1-3, is SAVISQKPSRDICQRGTSLTIQCQVDSQVTMMFWYRQQPGQSLTLIATANQGSEATYESGFVIDKFPISRPNLTFSTLTVSNMSPEDSSIYLCSVAQGAKRNTIYFGEGSWLTVV.

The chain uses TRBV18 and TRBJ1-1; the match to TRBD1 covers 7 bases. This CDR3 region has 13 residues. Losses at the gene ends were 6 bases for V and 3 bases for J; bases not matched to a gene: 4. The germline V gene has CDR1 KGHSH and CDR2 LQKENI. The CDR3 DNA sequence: TGTGCCAGCTCGGGACAGTTTGACACTGAAGCTTTCTTT. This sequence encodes CASSGQFDTEAFF.

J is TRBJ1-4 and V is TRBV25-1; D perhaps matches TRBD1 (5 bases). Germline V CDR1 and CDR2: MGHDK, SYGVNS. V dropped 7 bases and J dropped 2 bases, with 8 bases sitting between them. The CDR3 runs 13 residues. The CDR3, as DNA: TGTGCCAGCAACCCAGGGACTAATGAAAAACTGTTTTTT. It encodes CASNPGTNEKLFF.

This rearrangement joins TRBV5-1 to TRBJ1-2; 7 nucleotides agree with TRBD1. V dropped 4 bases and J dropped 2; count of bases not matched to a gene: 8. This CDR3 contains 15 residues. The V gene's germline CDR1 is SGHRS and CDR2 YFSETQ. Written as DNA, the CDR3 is TGCGCCAGCAGCCTCGGGACAGCTTTAAACTATGGCTACACCTTC. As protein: CASSLGTALNYGYTF.

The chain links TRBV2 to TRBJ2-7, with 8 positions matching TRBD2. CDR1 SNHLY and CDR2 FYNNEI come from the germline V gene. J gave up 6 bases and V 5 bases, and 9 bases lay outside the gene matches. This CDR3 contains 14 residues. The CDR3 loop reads CASSTPGLVSEQYF. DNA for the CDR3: TGTGCCAGCAGTACCCCGGGACTAGTAAGCGAGCAGTACTTC.

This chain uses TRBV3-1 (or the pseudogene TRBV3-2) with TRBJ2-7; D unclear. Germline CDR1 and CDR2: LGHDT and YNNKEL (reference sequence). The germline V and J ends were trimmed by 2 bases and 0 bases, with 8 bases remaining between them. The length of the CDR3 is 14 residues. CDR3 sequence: CASSQYMSSYEQYF. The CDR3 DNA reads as TGTGCCAGCAGCCAATATATGAGCTCCTACGAGCAGTACTTC.

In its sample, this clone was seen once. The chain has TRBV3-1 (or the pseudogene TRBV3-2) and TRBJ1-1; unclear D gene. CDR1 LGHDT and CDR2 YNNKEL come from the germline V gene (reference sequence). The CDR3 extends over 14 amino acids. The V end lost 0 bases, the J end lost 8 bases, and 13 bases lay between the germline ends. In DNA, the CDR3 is TGTGCCAGCAGCCAAGAAATGCCCTTGAGCGAAGCTTTCTTT. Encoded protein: CASSQEMPLSEAFF.

The CDR3 protein is CASSYRQGGQPQHF. DNA of the CDR3: TGTGCCAGCAGTTACCGACAGGGAGGTCAGCCCCAGCATTTT. V usage is TRBV6-5 and J usage is TRBJ1-5; 7 bases are shared with TRBD1. V lost 2 bases and J lost 6; bases outside the gene matches: 4. Germline lookup yields CDR1 MNHEY and CDR2 SVGAGI. This CDR3 region has 14 residues.

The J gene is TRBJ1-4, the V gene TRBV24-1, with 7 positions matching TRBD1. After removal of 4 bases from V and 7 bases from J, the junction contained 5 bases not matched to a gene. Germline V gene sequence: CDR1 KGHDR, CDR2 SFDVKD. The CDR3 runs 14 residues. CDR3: CATSEGGRGEKLFF. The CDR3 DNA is TGTGCCACCAGTGAAGGGGGCAGGGGTGAAAAACTGTTTTTT.

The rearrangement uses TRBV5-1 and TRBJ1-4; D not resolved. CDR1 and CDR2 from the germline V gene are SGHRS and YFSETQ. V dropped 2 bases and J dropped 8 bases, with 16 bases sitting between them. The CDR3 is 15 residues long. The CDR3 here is CASSLGGRPEEKLFF. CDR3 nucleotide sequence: TGCGCCAGCAGCTTAGGCGGGCGGCCCGAGGAAAAACTGTTTTTT.

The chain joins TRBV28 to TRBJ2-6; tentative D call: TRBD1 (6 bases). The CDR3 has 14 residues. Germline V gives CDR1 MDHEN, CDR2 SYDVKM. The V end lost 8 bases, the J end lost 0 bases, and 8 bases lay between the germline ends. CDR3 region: CASLRGSGANVLTF. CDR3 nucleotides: TGTGCCAGCCTCAGGGGCTCTGGGGCCAACGTCCTGACTTTC.

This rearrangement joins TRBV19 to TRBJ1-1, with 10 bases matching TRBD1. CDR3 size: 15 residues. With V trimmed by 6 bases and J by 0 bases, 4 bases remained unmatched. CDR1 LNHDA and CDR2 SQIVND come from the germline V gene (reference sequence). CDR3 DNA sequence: TGTGCCAGTAGAATGGGACAGGGGTTGAACACTGAAGCTTTCTTT. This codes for CASRMGQGLNTEAFF. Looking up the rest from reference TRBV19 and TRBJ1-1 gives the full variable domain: DGGITQSPKYLFRKEGQNVTLSCEQNLNHDAMYWYRQDPGQGLRLIYYSQIVNDFQKGDIAEGYSVSREKKESFPLTVTSAQKNPTAFYLCASRMGQGLNTEAFFGQGTRLTVV.

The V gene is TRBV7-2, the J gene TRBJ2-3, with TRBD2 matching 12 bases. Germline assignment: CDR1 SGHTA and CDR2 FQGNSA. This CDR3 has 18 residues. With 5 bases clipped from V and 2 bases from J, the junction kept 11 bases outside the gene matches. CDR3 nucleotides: TGTGCCAGCAGCCCGACCGGACTAGCGGGAACTTTCACAGATACGCAGTATTTT. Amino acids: CASSPTGLAGTFTDTQYF.

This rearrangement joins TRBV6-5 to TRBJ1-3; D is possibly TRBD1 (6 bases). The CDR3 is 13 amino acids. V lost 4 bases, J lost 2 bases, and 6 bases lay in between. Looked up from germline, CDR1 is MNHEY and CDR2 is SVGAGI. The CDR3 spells CASSSGAGNTIYF. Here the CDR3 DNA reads TGTGCCAGCAGTTCAGGGGCTGGAAACACCATATATTTT.

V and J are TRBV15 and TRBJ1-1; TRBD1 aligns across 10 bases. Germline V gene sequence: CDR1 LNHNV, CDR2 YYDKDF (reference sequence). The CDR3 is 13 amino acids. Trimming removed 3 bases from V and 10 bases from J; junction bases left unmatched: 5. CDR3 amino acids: CATSRDRGGVAFF. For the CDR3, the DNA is TGTGCCACCAGCAGGGACAGGGGGGGTGTAGCTTTCTTT.

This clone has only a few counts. This CDR3 is CASSLPTYEQYF. CDR3 sequence (DNA): TGTGCCAGCAGCCTCCCTACCTACGAGCAGTACTTC. This chain links TRBV28 with TRBJ2-7; D unresolved. V gave up 6 bases and J gave up 2 bases, with 8 bases separating them. CDR3 length: 12 residues. Germline values: CDR1 MDHEN, CDR2 SYDVKM.

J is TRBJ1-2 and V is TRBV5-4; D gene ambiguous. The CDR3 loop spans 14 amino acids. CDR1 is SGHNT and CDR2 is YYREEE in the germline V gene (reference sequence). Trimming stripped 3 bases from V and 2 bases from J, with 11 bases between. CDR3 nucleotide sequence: TGTGCCAGCAGCTCCCCGGGAGGGAACTATGGCTACACCTTC. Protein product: CASSSPGGNYGYTF.

CDR3 bases: TGTGCCAGCAGCCCTCCCCCCCTGACAGAAATTAGTGGAAACACCATATATTTT. Its protein is CASSPPPLTEISGNTIYF. The chain combines TRBV28 with TRBJ1-3; TRBD1 might be the D (5 bases). Germline assignment: CDR1 MDHEN and CDR2 SYDVKM. This CDR3 contains 18 residues. Trimming left V 6 bases short and J 3 bases short, with 24 bases between.

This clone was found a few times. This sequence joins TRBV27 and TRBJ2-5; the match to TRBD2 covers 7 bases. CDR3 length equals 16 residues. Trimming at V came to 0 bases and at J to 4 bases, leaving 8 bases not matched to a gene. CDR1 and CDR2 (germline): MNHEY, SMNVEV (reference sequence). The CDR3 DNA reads TGTGCCAGCAGTTTATCCCAAGGACTAGTCGGAGAGACCCAGTACTTC. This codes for CASSLSQGLVGETQYF.

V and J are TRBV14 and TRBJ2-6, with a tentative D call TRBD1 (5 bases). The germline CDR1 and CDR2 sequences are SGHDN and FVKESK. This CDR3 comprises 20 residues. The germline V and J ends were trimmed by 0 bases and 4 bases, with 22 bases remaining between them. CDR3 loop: CASSQDLVAGWLLGANVLTF. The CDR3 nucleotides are TGTGCCAGCAGCCAAGATCTTGTGGCAGGGTGGCTTCTCGGGGCCAACGTCCTGACTTTC.

This chain's CDR3 is CAITGSYNSPLHF. Here the CDR3 DNA reads TGTGCCATCACAGGGTCCTATAATTCACCCCTCCACTTT. The gene calls are TRBV10-3 and TRBJ1-6; D is possibly TRBD1 (5 bases). CDR3 length: 13 residues. CDR1 and CDR2 from the germline V gene are ENHRY and SYGVKD. Between the trimmed V and J ends, which lost 7 bases and 1 base, there was a span of 5 bases.

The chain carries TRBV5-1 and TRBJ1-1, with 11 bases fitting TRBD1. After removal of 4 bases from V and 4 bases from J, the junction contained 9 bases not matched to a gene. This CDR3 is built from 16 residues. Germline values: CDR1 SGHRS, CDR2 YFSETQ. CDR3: CASSPGTGGEGTEAFF. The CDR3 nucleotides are TGCGCCAGCAGCCCTGGGACAGGGGGGGAAGGCACTGAAGCTTTCTTT.

The CDR3 sequence is CASSQDIDRNTGELFF. The CDR3 DNA follows: TGCGCCAGCAGCCAAGATATTGACAGGAACACCGGGGAGCTGTTTTTT. The V and J genes are TRBV4-3 and TRBJ2-2; perhaps TRBD1 as D (5 bases). Per the germline V gene, CDR1 is LGHNA and CDR2 is YSLEER. The CDR3 runs 16 residues. V gave up 0 bases and J gave up 1 base, with 9 bases separating them.

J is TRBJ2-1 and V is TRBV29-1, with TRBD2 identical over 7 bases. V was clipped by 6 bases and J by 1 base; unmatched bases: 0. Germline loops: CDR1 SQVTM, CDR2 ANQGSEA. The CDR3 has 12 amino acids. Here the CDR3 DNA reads TGCAGCGTGGGACTATCCTACAATGAGCAGTTCTTC. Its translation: CSVGLSYNEQFF.

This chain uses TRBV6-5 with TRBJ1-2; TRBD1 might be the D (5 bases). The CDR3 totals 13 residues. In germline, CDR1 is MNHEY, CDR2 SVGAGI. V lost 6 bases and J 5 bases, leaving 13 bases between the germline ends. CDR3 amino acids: CASSPLGGYGYTF. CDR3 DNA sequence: TGTGCCAGCAGCCCCCTGGGGGGGTATGGCTACACCTTC.